This TCR gamma chain comes out of a study of human gamma delta and Vdelta1 T cells. The CDR3 is made up of 14 amino acids. J was trimmed by 7 bases and V by 4 bases; bases with no gene match: 13. Germline assignment: CDR1 VTNTFY and CDR2 YDVSTARD (reference sequence). TCRdb reprocessed the PCR reads through CATT. The sample lists some 2,900 gamma-chain clones; roughly 5.2% were seen once. The chain joins TRGV3 to TRGJ1 or TRGJ2. Sequencing was performed on naive CD27+ Vdelta1 gamma-delta T cells from blood. The source is a human donor in good health. The CDR3 DNA follows: TGTGCCACCTGGGAGGAAAGGTCAGGGTATAAGAAACTCTTT. Amino acid sequence: CATWEERSGYKKLF.